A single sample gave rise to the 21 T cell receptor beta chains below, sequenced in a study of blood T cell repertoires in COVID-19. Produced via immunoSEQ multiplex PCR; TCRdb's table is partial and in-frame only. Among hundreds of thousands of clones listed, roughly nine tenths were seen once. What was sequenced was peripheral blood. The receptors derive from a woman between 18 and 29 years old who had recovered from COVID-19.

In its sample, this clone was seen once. The CDR3 nucleotides are TGTGCCAGCAGGGACAGGGGGGGCAATCAGCCCCAGCATTTT. Protein product: CASRDRGGNQPQHF. The gene calls are TRBV27 and TRBJ1-5; the match to TRBD1 covers 10 bases. This CDR3 comprises 14 residues. Per germline, CDR1 MNHEY and CDR2 SMNVEV (reference sequence). V shed 6 bases and J 2 bases; nucleotides not matched to a gene: 1.

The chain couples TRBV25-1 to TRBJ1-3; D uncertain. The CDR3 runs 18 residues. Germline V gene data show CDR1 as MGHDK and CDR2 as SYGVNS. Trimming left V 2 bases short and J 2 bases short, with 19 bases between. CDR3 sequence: CASSEPPEVTKAGNTIYF. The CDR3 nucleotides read TGTGCCAGCAGTGAACCCCCCGAGGTAACCAAGGCTGGAAACACCATATATTTT.

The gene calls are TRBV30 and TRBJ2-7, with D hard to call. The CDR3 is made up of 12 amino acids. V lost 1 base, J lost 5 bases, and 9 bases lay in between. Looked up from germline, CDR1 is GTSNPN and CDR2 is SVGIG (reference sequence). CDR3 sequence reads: CAWSGLGNEQYF. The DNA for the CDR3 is TGTGCCTGGAGTGGCCTAGGTAACGAGCAGTACTTC.

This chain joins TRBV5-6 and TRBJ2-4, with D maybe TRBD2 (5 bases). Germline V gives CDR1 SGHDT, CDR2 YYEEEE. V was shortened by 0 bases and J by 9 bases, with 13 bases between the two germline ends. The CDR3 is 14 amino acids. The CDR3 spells CASSLATGVLIQYF. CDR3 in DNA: TGTGCCAGCAGCTTGGCAACCGGGGTCCTCATTCAGTACTTC.

The CDR3 spells CASSQDLSGELFF. CDR3 nucleotides: TGCGCCAGCAGCCAAGATCTTTCCGGGGAGCTGTTTTTT. This chain connects TRBV4-3 to TRBJ2-2; D is ambiguous. V was cut by 0 bases and J by 6 bases, with 5 bases left in between. Germline CDR1 LGHNA, CDR2 YSLEER. This CDR3 is built from 13 residues.

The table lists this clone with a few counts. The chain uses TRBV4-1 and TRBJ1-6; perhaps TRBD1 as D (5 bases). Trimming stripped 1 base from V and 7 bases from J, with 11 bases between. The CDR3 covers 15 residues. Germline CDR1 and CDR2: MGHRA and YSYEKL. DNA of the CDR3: TGCGCCAGCAGCCAAGGGGTAGGGGTAAATTCACCCCTCCACTTT. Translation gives CASSQGVGVNSPLHF.

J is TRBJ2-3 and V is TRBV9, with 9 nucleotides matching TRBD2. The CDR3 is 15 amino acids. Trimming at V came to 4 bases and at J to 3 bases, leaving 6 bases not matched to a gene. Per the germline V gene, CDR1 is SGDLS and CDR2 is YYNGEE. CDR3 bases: TGTGCCAGCAGCATAACAGCGGGAGGTACAGATACGCAGTATTTT. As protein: CASSITAGGTDTQYF.

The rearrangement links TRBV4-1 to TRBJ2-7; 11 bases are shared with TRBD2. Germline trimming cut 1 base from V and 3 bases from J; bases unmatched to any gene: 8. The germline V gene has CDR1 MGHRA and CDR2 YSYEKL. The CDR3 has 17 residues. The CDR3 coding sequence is TGCGCCAGCAGCCAAGGGGAGGAGACTAGCGGGATCTACGAGCAGTACTTC. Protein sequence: CASSQGEETSGIYEQYF.

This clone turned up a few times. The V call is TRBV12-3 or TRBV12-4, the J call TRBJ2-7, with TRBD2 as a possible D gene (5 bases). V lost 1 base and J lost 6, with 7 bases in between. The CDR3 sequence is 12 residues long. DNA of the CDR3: TGTGCCAGCAGTTTAGGAGGGCTCGAGCAGTACTTC. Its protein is CASSLGGLEQYF.

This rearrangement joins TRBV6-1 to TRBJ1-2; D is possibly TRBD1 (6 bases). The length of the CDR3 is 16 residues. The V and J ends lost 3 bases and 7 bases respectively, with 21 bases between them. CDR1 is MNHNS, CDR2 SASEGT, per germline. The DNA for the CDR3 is TGTGCCAGCAGTGACCCGGACAGAAGGGGAACGAGTGGCTACACCTTC. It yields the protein CASSDPDRRGTSGYTF.

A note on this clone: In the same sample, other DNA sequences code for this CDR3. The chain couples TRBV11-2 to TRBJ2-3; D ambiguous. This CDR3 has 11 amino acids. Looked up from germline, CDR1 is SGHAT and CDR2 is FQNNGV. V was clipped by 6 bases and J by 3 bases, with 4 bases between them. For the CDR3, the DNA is TGTGCCAGCAGTCAGACAGATACGCAGTATTTT. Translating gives CASSQTDTQYF.

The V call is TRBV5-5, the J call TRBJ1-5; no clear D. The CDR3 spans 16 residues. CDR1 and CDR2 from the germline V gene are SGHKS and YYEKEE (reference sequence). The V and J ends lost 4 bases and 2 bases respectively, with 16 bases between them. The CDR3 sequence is CASSPAVTGGNQPQHF. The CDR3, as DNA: TGTGCCAGCAGCCCCGCGGTCACGGGAGGCAATCAGCCCCAGCATTTT.

The CDR3: CSARTSGISSYNEQFF. In nucleotides, the CDR3 is TGCAGCGCAAGGACTAGCGGTATTAGCTCCTACAATGAGCAGTTCTTC. The chain combines TRBV29-1 with TRBJ2-1, with 10 bases identical to TRBD2. The CDR3 is 16 residues long. CDR1 and CDR2 (germline): SQVTM, ANQGSEA. V was pared by 7 bases and J by 0 bases, with 9 bases of the junction left unmatched.

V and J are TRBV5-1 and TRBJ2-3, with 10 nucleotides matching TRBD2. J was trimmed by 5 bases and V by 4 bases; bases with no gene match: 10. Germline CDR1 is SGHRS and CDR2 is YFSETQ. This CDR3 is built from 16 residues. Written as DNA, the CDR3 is TGCGCCAGCAGCAGAACCCCGGGACTAGCGAAAGATACGCAGTATTTT. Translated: CASSRTPGLAKDTQYF.

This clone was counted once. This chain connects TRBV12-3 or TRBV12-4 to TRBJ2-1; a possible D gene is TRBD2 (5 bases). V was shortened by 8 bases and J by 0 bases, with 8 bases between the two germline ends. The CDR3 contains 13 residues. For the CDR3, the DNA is TGTGCCAGCCAGCGGAGCTCCTACAATGAGCAGTTCTTC. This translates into CASQRSSYNEQFF.

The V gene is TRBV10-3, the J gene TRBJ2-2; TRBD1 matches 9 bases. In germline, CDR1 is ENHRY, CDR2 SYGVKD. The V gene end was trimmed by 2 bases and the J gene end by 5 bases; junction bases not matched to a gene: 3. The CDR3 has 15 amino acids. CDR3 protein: CAISERGTGTGELFF. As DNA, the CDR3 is TGTGCCATCAGTGAGAGGGGGACAGGGACCGGGGAGCTGTTTTTT.

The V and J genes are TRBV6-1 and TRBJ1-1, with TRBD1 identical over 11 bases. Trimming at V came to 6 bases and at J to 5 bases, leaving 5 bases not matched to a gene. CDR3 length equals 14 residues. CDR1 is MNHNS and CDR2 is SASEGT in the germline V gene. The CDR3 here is CASSAGTGGTEAFF. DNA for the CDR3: TGTGCCAGCAGCGCCGGGACAGGGGGAACTGAAGCTTTCTTT.

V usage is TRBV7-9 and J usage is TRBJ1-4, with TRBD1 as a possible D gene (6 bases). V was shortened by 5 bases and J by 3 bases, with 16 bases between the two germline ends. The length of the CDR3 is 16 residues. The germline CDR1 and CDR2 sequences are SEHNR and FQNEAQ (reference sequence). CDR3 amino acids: CASSQGFRESNEKLFF. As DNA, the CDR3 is TGTGCCAGCAGCCAGGGGTTCAGGGAGTCTAATGAAAAACTGTTTTTT.

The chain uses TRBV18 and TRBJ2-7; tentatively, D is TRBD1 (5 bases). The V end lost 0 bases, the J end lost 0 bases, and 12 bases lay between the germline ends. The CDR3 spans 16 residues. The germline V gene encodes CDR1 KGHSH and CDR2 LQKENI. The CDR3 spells CASSPPLQGNSYEQYF. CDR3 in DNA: TGTGCCAGCTCACCACCGCTTCAGGGCAACTCCTACGAGCAGTACTTC.

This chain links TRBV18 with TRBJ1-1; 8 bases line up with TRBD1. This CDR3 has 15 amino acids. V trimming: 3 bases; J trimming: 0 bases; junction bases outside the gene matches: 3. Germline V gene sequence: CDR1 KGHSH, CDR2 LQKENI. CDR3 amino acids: CASSPGQALNTEAFF. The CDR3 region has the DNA TGTGCCAGCTCACCGGGACAGGCTTTGAACACTGAAGCTTTCTTT.

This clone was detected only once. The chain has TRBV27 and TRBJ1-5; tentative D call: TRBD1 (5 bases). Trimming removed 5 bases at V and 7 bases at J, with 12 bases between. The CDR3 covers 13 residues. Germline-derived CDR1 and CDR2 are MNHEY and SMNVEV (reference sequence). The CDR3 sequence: CASSRQWGQPQHF. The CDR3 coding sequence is TGTGCCAGCAGTAGACAGTGGGGACAGCCCCAGCATTTT.